Following are 2 T cell receptor beta chains from one sample sequenced in a study of T cell changes during pregnancy in multiple sclerosis (dated by TCRdb to about 2019). The library was generated by the immunoSEQ multiplex PCR assay. The table was pulled from immuneACCESS by TCRdb, which kept in-frame rearrangements only. Such tables lose some clones; where checked, under half of the loss comes from unresolved V genes, and the rest has no known cause. For this sample the table gives approximately 22,000 clones, of which approximately 92% were detected only once. The biggest ten clones account for less than 7.5% of the sample. Sequenced here: CD8+ T cells from peripheral blood mononuclear cells, sampled in the third trimester of pregnancy. The source of these receptors is a female donor with multiple sclerosis, enrolled in a pregnancy study.

The chain links TRBV25-1 to TRBJ1-1, with D possibly being TRBD1 (6 bases). Germline CDR1 and CDR2: MGHDK and SYGVNS. Trimming removed 8 bases at V and 1 base at J, with 8 bases between. This CDR3 spans 12 amino acids. The CDR3 nucleotides read TGTGCCAGCCGGGACAAGAACACTGAAGCTTTCTTT. It specifies CASRDKNTEAFF.

The rearrangement uses TRBV7-9 and TRBJ2-2, with 7 bases matching TRBD1. The CDR3 extends over 15 amino acids. The germline V gene has CDR1 SEHNR and CDR2 FQNEAQ (reference sequence). V gave up 4 bases and J gave up 8 bases; unmatched junction bases: 10. In DNA, the CDR3 is TGTGCCAGCAGCTCAAGGACAGGCGAGGGAGGGGAGCTGTTTTTT. It codes for CASSSRTGEGGELFF.